The present T cell receptor beta chain was sequenced within a study of blood T cell repertoires in COVID-19. Clones were sequenced by immunoSEQ multiplex PCR, and TCRdb holds only the in-frame ones, with some missing. This sample carries about 180,000 clones, about 85% of them seen once, and the ten largest clones take less than 8%. Trimming stripped 1 base from V and 8 bases from J, with 9 bases between. The germline V gene has CDR1 LGHDT and CDR2 YNNKEL (reference sequence). The CDR3 spans 12 residues. This TCR came from an older man with COVID-19, enrolled during active disease. This chain uses TRBV3-1 (or the pseudogene TRBV3-2) with TRBJ2-7; D may be TRBD1 (5 bases). Sequencing was carried out using peripheral blood. CDR3 protein: CASSQGGRKQYF. The CDR3 coding sequence is TGTGCCAGCAGCCAAGGGGGCCGAAAGCAGTACTTC.